Shown below are 24 T cell receptor beta chains from a single sample sequenced in a study of T cells in women clearing cervical HPV infection (dated by TCRdb to 2016 to 2018). Libraries were constructed by the immunoSEQ multiplex PCR assay. TCRdb holds this immuneACCESS table with in-frame rearrangements only. Some clones are missing; in checked studies, unresolved V genes explain under half, and the rest has no known cause. For this sample, the table gives more than 30,000 clones. Jointly, the top ten make up roughly 4% of the sample. Sequenced material: blood buffy coat. These TCRs come from a woman aged 18 to 75 with a cervical HPV16 infection that either progressed to CIN3+ or cleared (not recorded which).

As to this clone: The read falls 3 residues short of the CDR3 end, and the missing part is taken from the germline J gene. This chain uses TRBV20-1 with TRBJ2-7, with D perhaps matching TRBD2 (6 bases). CDR1 is DFQATT, CDR2 SNEGSKA, per germline (reference sequence). This CDR3 has 14 amino acids. Deletions cut 3 bases from V and 4 bases from J, with 16 bases between. The CDR3 DNA, read in part, is TGCAGTGCTAGGCTCGGGGGAGAAGCGTACGAG. Its translation is CSARLGGEAYE. The entire CDR3 protein is CSARLGGEAYEQYF.

With regard to this clone: The read comes to an end 3 residues before the CDR3 does, leaving the germline J gene to fill in the end. The chain is built from TRBV2 and TRBJ2-5, with a possible D match to TRBD2 (6 bases). Germline assignment: CDR1 SNHLY and CDR2 FYNNEI. The CDR3 extends over 14 amino acids. V shed 4 bases and J shed 5 bases, with 14 bases lying between them. The part of the CDR3 DNA that was read is TGTGCCAGCAGTGGTTTCAGGAGGGCGGAGACC. This codes for CASSGFRRAET. In full, the CDR3 is CASSGFRRAETQYF.

About this clone: The read falls 3 residues short of the CDR3 end, and the missing part is taken from the germline J gene. The genes are TRBV20-1 and TRBJ1-5, with TRBD1 matching 12 bases. V trimming: 5 bases; J trimming: 7 bases; junction bases outside the gene matches: 6. Germline-derived CDR1 and CDR2 are DFQATT and SNEGSKA (reference sequence). The CDR3 contains 14 residues. The sequenced part of the CDR3 DNA is TGCAGTGCTCGGGACAGGGGGCAAAGGCAGCCC. Translation: CSARDRGQRQP. The whole CDR3 protein is CSARDRGQRQPQHF.

As for this clone: The read ends 3 residues early relative to the CDR3; the germline J gene fills the gap. The chain employs TRBV11-2 and TRBJ1-2; 9 nucleotides agree with TRBD1. Losses at the gene ends were 3 bases for V and 7 bases for J; bases not matched to a gene: 6. The CDR3 length is 14 residues. Germline V gene lookup returns CDR1 SGHAT and CDR2 FQNNGV. The CDR3 protein is CASSFEGQGSGYTF. The CDR3 DNA, read in part, is TGTGCCAGCAGCTTCGAGGGACAGGGCTCTGGC.

A remark on this clone: The read comes to an end 3 residues before the CDR3 does, leaving the germline J gene to fill in the end. The chain joins TRBV7-9 to TRBJ1-2; TRBD1 might be the D (5 bases). The CDR3 loop spans 14 amino acids. CDR1 and CDR2 from the germline V gene are SEHNR and FQNEAQ (reference sequence). This CDR3 is CASSHPGTSGWYTF. CDR3 DNA, as far as it was read: TGTGCCAGCAGCCACCCCGGGACTAGCGGGTGG.

This clone is deemed medium-sized by its frequency. Read sequence stops 3 residues before the CDR3 end, and the germline J gene provides the missing end. This sequence joins TRBV18 and TRBJ2-3, with a tentative D call TRBD2 (5 bases). Germline V CDR1 and CDR2: KGHSH, LQKENI. V lost 2 bases and J 6 bases, leaving 6 bases between the germline ends. CDR3 length: 12 residues. The part of the CDR3 DNA that was read is TGTGCCAGCTCACCAACGGGGGATACG. Residues: CASSPTGDT. Given in full, the CDR3 is CASSPTGDTQYF.

Notes on this clone: At one end the junction does not follow the germline gene, possibly because of a read error. The read ends 3 residues shy of where the CDR3 ends; the end is completed using the germline J gene. The V and J genes are TRBV7-2 and TRBJ2-5; TRBD2 matches at 7 bases. Looked up from germline, CDR1 is SGHTA and CDR2 is FQGNSA. The CDR3 has 16 residues. The sequenced part of the CDR3 DNA is TGTGCCAGCAGCCTAGCTAGCGGCTTCATTCGAGAGACC. Its translation: CASSLASGFIRET. The entire CDR3 sequence reads CASSLASGFIRETQYF.

With respect to this clone: The read terminates 3 residues before the CDR3 end, so the remaining end is supplied by the germline J gene. This chain connects TRBV4-1 to TRBJ2-1; 8 bases match TRBD2. V was pared by 0 bases and J by 7 bases, with 11 bases of the junction left unmatched. The CDR3 sequence is 17 residues long. The germline CDR1 and CDR2 sequences are MGHRA and YSYEKL. The CDR3 bases that were read are TGCGCCAGCAGCCAAGATTGGGCGGGAGGTTCTAGGAATGAG. It encodes CASSQDWAGGSRNE. The whole CDR3 is CASSQDWAGGSRNEQFF.

Remarks on this clone: The CDR3 extends 3 residues past the end of the read, so its final part is completed from the germline J gene. V gene TRBV7-6 combines with J gene TRBJ2-1, with 13 bases lining up with TRBD2. CDR3 length equals 17 residues. V dropped 5 bases and J dropped 0; count of bases not matched to a gene: 4. From germline, CDR1 is SGHVS and CDR2 FNYEAQ. CDR3 sequence: CASSPLAGGNSYNEQFF. The CDR3 DNA, read in part, is TGTGCCAGCAGCCCACTAGCGGGGGGGAACTCCTACAATGAG.

Partial CDR3 DNA: TGTGCCAGCAGTCAGGCCCACACTGAA. The encoded protein is CASSQAHTE. The complete CDR3 reads CASSQAHTEAFF. The V call is TRBV28, the J call TRBJ1-1; D ambiguous. With the read ending 3 residues before the CDR3 end, the germline J gene is used to fill in that end. Germline CDR1 is MDHEN and CDR2 is SYDVKM. The CDR3 is 12 residues long. Trimming pared 5 bases from V and 3 bases from J, leaving 7 bases between. The whole variable domain, filled in from reference TRBV28 and TRBJ1-1, reads DVKVTQSSRYLVKRTGEKVFLECVQDMDHENMFWYRQDPGLGLRLIYFSYDVKMKEKGDIPEGYSVSREKKERFSLILESASTNQTSMYLCASSQAHTEAFFGQGTRLTVV.

According to its frequency, this clone is medium-sized (0.01 to 0.1%). The missing CDR3 end, 3 residues past where the read stops, is filled in from the germline J gene. The gene calls are TRBV6-4 and TRBJ2-3, with 9 bases lining up with TRBD2. The CDR3 loop spans 15 amino acids. Per germline, CDR1 MRHNA and CDR2 SNTAGT. Germline trimming cut 8 bases from V and 2 bases from J; bases unmatched to any gene: 8. CDR3 region: CASGSGGGDTDTQYF. Partial CDR3 DNA: TGTGCCAGCGGGTCTGGCGGGGGGGACACAGATACG.

Comment on this clone: The read finishes 3 residues shy of the CDR3 end, and the germline J gene is used to complete it. The V call is TRBV6-2 or TRBV6-3, the J call TRBJ1-2; TRBD1 agrees at 8 bases. CDR3 length equals 15 residues. Germline V lookup: CDR1 MNHEY, CDR2 SVGEGT. V lost 5 bases, J lost 5 bases, and 10 bases stayed unmatched. The sequenced part of the CDR3 DNA is TGTGCCAGCAGTAAACCAGGGGGCGCGGATTATGGC. Translated: CASSKPGGADYG. From start to end, the CDR3 is CASSKPGGADYGYTF.

For this clone: The read terminates 3 residues before the CDR3 end, so the remaining end is supplied by the germline J gene. V is TRBV5-4 and J is TRBJ2-3; possible D gene TRBD1, 5 bases. Between the trimmed V and J ends, which lost 3 bases and 6 bases, there was a span of 14 bases. There are 14 residues in the CDR3. CDR1 and CDR2 from the germline V gene are SGHNT and YYREEE (reference sequence). This CDR3 reads CASSSSDRADTQYF. The DNA read from the CDR3 is TGTGCCAGCAGCTCCTCAGACAGAGCGGATACG.

Remarks on this clone: Read coverage stops 3 residues before the CDR3 terminus; the germline J gene supplies the remainder. The J gene is TRBJ1-6, the V gene TRBV5-1; 10 bases match TRBD1. The V segment lost 4 bases and the J segment 6 bases; nucleotides outside the gene matches: 4. The CDR3 has 15 residues. CDR1 and CDR2 (germline): SGHRS, YFSETQ. CDR3 bases read: TGCGCCAGCAGCGAAGGACAGGGGGGTAATTCACCC. Translated, it gives CASSEGQGGNSP. From start to end, the CDR3 is CASSEGQGGNSPLHF. The variable domain in full, with the rest retrieved from reference TRBV5-1 and TRBJ1-6, is KAGVTQTPRYLIKTRGQQVTLSCSPISGHRSVSWYQQTPGQGLQFLFEYFSETQRNKGNFPGRFSGRQFSNSRSEMNVSTLELGDSALYLCASSEGQGGNSPLHFGNGTRLTVT.

With respect to this clone: The read halts 3 residues ahead of the CDR3 end, with the missing end drawn from the germline J gene. The chain has TRBV14 and TRBJ1-2, with D perhaps matching TRBD1 (6 bases). The CDR3 sequence is 11 residues long. The germline V gene encodes CDR1 SGHDN and CDR2 FVKESK. V was cut by 11 bases and J by 1 base, with 8 bases left in between. The CDR3 reads CAGGHNYGYTF. CDR3 DNA (partial): TGTGCCGGGGGCCATAACTATGGC.

In the case of this clone: Read coverage stops 3 residues before the CDR3 terminus; the germline J gene supplies the remainder. This chain connects TRBV18 to TRBJ1-2; 9 bases are a match to TRBD1. Germline V gene sequence: CDR1 KGHSH, CDR2 LQKENI. V lost 5 bases, J lost 5 bases, and 3 bases stayed unmatched. The CDR3 has 13 amino acids. The part of the CDR3 DNA that was read is TGTGCCAGCTCAGCGGGACAGGGATATGGC. Translating gives CASSAGQGYG. In full, the CDR3 reads CASSAGQGYGYTF.

With respect to this clone: The CDR3 end falls 3 residues outside the read, so it is completed with the germline J gene. The chain recombines TRBV29-1 with TRBJ1-2; 7 nucleotides line up with TRBD1. In germline, CDR1 is SQVTM, CDR2 ANQGSEA. V lost 0 bases to trimming and J lost 5 bases; unmatched junction nucleotides: 15. This CDR3 contains 17 residues. The CDR3 sequence is CSVEEEGATPFAYGYTF. The part of the CDR3 DNA that was read is TGCAGCGTTGAAGAAGAGGGGGCCACACCGTTCGCATATGGC.

Remarks on this clone: The DNA ends 3 residues before the CDR3 does, and the rest of the CDR3 is filled in from the germline J gene. The chain has TRBV18 and TRBJ1-6; D may be TRBD1 (6 bases). CDR3 size: 15 residues. Germline V CDR1 and CDR2: KGHSH, LQKENI. The ends were cut back, 2 bases at V and 7 bases at J, with 12 bases in the middle. Partial CDR3 DNA: TGTGCCAGCTCACCAGTCATTGGGACAAATTCACCC. It specifies CASSPVIGTNSP. The entire CDR3 reads CASSPVIGTNSPLHF.

On this clone: The CDR3 is cut off 3 residues early in the read; its end comes from the germline J gene. The V and J genes are TRBV20-1 and TRBJ2-5; 7 bases match TRBD2. This CDR3 spans 12 amino acids. After removal of 5 bases from V and 5 bases from J, the junction contained 5 bases not matched to a gene. Germline loops: CDR1 DFQATT, CDR2 SNEGSKA (reference sequence). Incomplete CDR3 DNA: TGCAGTGCTCGGACTAGTGGGGAGACC. It codes for CSARTSGET. The full CDR3 reads CSARTSGETQYF.

As regards this clone: The missing CDR3 end, 3 residues past where the read stops, is filled in from the germline J gene. The chain couples TRBV4-2 to TRBJ2-1, with 11 bases matching TRBD2. V trimming: 0 bases; J trimming: 7 bases; junction bases outside the gene matches: 5. Germline CDR1 reads LGHNA; CDR2 reads YNFKEQ. The CDR3 sequence is 16 residues long. This chain's CDR3 is CASSQDALAGGNEQFF. The CDR3 DNA, read in part, is TGTGCCAGCAGCCAAGATGCCCTAGCGGGGGGTAATGAG.

A note on this clone: The CDR3 is cut off 3 residues early in the read; its end comes from the germline J gene. This chain uses TRBV2 with TRBJ2-3; 9 bases fit TRBD1. The CDR3 runs 18 residues. Trimming cost V 4 bases and J 2 bases; bases outside gene matches: 13. The germline CDR1 and CDR2 sequences are SNHLY and FYNNEI. This CDR3 is CASSVPDRGPTHTDTQYF. CDR3 DNA (partial): TGTGCCAGCAGTGTGCCGGACAGGGGACCAACACACACAGATACG.

A note on this clone: Sequencing ends 3 residues short of the CDR3 end; the germline J gene provides the rest. The chain joins TRBV20-1 to TRBJ2-7, with 8 bases that match TRBD2. After removal of 0 bases from V and 6 bases from J, the junction contained 7 bases not matched to a gene. The germline CDR1 and CDR2 sequences are DFQATT and SNEGSKA (reference sequence). This CDR3 spans 14 amino acids. The sequenced part of the CDR3 DNA is TGCAGTGCTAGAGACCCGGGGGGGCCGAGCGAG. Its protein product is CSARDPGGPSE. The full CDR3 protein reads CSARDPGGPSEQYF.

Worth noting for this clone: The read halts 3 residues ahead of the CDR3 end, with the missing end drawn from the germline J gene. The J gene is TRBJ1-6, the V gene TRBV18; D gene unclear. Germline CDR1 KGHSH, CDR2 LQKENI. Trimming left V 2 bases short and J 10 bases short, with 12 bases between. CDR3 size: 14 residues. CDR3 loop: CASSPAGYGSPLHF. The DNA read from the CDR3 is TGTGCCAGCTCACCAGCGGGGTATGGCTCACCC.

Of note for this clone: The CDR3 end is not reached by the read, which stops 3 residues before it; the germline J gene fills it in. V gene TRBV7-2 combines with J gene TRBJ1-2; 7 bases map to TRBD1. In germline, CDR1 is SGHTA, CDR2 FQGNSA. This CDR3 has 14 amino acids. The CDR3 reads CASSLTQGEGGYTF. Partial CDR3 DNA: TGTGCCAGCAGCTTAACGCAGGGGGAAGGAGGC. Supplemented by reference TRBV7-2 and TRBJ1-2, the full variable domain reads GAGVSQSPSNKVTEKGKDVELRCDPISGHTALYWYRQSLGQGLEFLIYFQGNSAPDKSGLPSDRFSAERTGGSVSTLTIQRTQQEDSAVYLCASSLTQGEGGYTFGSGTRLTVV.